Listed below are T cell receptor beta chains from one sample, sequenced in a study of blood T cell repertoires in COVID-19. Clones were read by immunoSEQ multiplex PCR, and TCRdb kept only the in-frame ones, dropping some. The repertoire has fewer than 110,000 clones, more than 70% of them found once; the top ten carry around 3.7%. The sample was peripheral blood. The receptors were sampled from a woman in her sixties with acute or convalescent COVID-19. Each CDR3 is given with its conserved first and last residue. The D gene is left open where the match is weak. The size entry is marked missing in some rows and otherwise reads once, few, many or a size class.

.	TRBD2	TRBJ2-1	TRBV10-2	TGCGCCAGCAGTGAGCCCCCCGGGACTAGCGGGAGGGCTCCTTACAATGAGCAGTTCTTC	CASSEPPGTSGRAPYNEQFF
.	TRBD2	TRBJ2-5	TRBV27	TGTGCCAGCAGTTCCCGTAGACTAGCGGGAGTTGAAGAGACCCAGTACTTC	CASSSRRLAGVEETQYF
.	.	TRBJ1-6	TRBV6-5	TGTGCCAGCGGCAGGGGTCGGGAATCACCCCTCCACTTT	CASGRGRESPLHF
.	.	TRBJ1-1	TRBV3-1/TRBV3-2	TGTGCCAGCAGCCAAGATGGGGAGGCTGAAGCTTTCTTT	CASSQDGEAEAFF
.	.	TRBJ1-2	TRBV5-1	TGCGCCAGCAGCTTGGAAGGGGCTCAACGTGGCTACACCTTC	CASSLEGAQRGYTF
.	TRBD2	TRBJ2-1	TRBV5-4	TGTGCCAGCAGCTACTCTAGCGGGACCTTCAATGAGCAGTTCTTC	CASSYSSGTFNEQFF
.	.	TRBJ1-1	TRBV18	TGTGCCAGCTCACCAATTTTAGACACTGAAGCTTTCTTT	CASSPILDTEAFF
.	.	TRBJ1-6	TRBV27	TGTGCCAGCAGTCACAGGGATTCACCCCTCCACTTT	CASSHRDSPLHF
.	TRBD1	TRBJ1-1	TRBV28	TGTGCCAGTCTAAAGGGACAGGGTGTCACTGAAGCTTTCTTT	CASLKGQGVTEAFF
once	TRBD1	TRBJ1-6	TRBV27	TGTGCCAGCAGTCGCACCGGGACAGGGGGAGATAATTCACCCCTCCACTTT	CASSRTGTGGDNSPLHF
.	.	TRBJ1-5	TRBV2	TGTGCCAGCAGGGCCCAGGCCCCCCATCAGCCCCAGCATTTT	CASRAQAPHQPQHF
.	.	TRBJ1-1	TRBV6-6	TGTGCCAACGGAAGGGGCACTGAAGCTTTCTTT	CANGRGTEAFF
once	.	TRBJ1-1	TRBV9	TGTGCCAGCAGCGTAGAACCCCTTAAGACTCCCCTCGGGGCTGAAGCTTTCTTT	CASSVEPLKTPLGAEAFF
.	TRBD2	TRBJ2-5	TRBV24-1	TGTGCCACCAGTGGAGGGGCTAGCGGGAGAGCCTATCAAGAGACCCAGTACTTC	CATSGGASGRAYQETQYF
.	TRBD2	TRBJ2-6	TRBV5-8	TGTGCCAGCAGCTGGGGAGGGCCAAGGGTCCTGACTTTC	CASSWGGPRVLTF
.	TRBD1	TRBJ1-1	TRBV27	TGTGCCACCAAACAGGGGCACACTGAAGCTTTCTTT	CATKQGHTEAFF
.	.	TRBJ2-7	TRBV12-3/TRBV12-4	TGTGCCAGCAGTTTAGGGACTAACTACGAGCAGTACTTC	CASSLGTNYEQYF
.	TRBD1	TRBJ2-3	TRBV5-1	TGCGCCAGCAGCATGGCGACAGGGCCAGATACGCAGTATTTT	CASSMATGPDTQYF
few	.	TRBJ2-1	TRBV30	TGTGCCTGGAGGCGATTACAGGGCAGTCTGGGGAATGAGCAGTTCTTC	CAWRRLQGSLGNEQFF
.	TRBD1	TRBJ2-1	TRBV28	TGTGCCAGCAGCAGGGGGAGTGAGCAGTTCTTC	CASSRGSEQFF
.	.	TRBJ1-1	TRBV7-9	TGTGCCAGCAGCATGGTCGGGACTGAAGCTTTCTTT	CASSMVGTEAFF
.	.	TRBJ2-1	TRBV30	TGTGCCTGGAGTGGATCGGGAGTCAATGAGCAGTTCTTC	CAWSGSGVNEQFF
.	.	TRBJ2-7	TRBV5-1	TGCGCCAGCAGCTTGGGTGGGCTGAGCTCCTACGAGCAGTACTTC	CASSLGGLSSYEQYF
.	.	TRBJ2-5	TRBV18	TGTGCCAGCTCACTGCAACTAGGAGAGACCCAGTACTTC	CASSLQLGETQYF
.	.	TRBJ1-1	TRBV18	TGTGCCAGCTCAACAACAGGGCCCACTGAAGCTTTCTTT	CASSTTGPTEAFF
once	TRBD1	TRBJ1-2	TRBV19	TGTGCCAGTAGTACCTGGGCCCCGGGACAGAAGGCCTCCTATGGCTACACCTTC	CASSTWAPGQKASYGYTF
once	TRBD2	TRBJ2-1	TRBV3-1/TRBV3-2	TGTGCCAGCAGCCAGCGGGGGACCTACAATGAGCAGTTCTTC	CASSQRGTYNEQFF
.	.	TRBJ2-3	TRBV24-1	TGCCTCCGGGTCGAGCAGTATTTT	CLRVEQYF